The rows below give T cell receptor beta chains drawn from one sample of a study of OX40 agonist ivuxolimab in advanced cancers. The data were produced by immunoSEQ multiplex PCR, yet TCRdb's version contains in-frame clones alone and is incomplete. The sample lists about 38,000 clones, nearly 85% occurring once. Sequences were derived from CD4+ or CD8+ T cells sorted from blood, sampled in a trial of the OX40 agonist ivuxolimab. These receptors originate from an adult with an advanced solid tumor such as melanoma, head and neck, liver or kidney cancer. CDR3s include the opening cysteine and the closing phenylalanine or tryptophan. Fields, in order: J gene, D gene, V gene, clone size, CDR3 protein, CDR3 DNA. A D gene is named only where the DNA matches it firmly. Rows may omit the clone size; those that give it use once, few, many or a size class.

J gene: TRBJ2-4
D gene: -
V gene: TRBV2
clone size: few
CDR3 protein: CASSVQGPTKNIQYF
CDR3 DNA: TGTGCCAGCAGTGTGCAGGGACCCACCAAAAACATTCAGTACTTC

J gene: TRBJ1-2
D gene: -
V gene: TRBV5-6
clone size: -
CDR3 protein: CASSSTGYQASYTF
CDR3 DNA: TGTGCCAGCAGCTCAACAGGTTATCAGGCTAGCTACACCTTC

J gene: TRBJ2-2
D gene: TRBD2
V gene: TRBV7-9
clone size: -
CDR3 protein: CASSPRGSGRHTGELFF
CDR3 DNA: TGTGCCAGCAGCCCTCGGGGTAGCGGGAGACACACCGGGGAGCTGTTTTTT

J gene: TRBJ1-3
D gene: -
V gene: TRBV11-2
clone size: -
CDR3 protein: CASSSRSSGNTIYF
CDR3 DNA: TGTGCCAGCAGCTCCAGGAGCTCTGGAAACACCATATATTTT

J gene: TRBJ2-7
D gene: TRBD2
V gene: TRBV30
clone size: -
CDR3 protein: CAWDEGGMTYEQYF
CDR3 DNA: TGTGCCTGGGACGAGGGAGGGATGACCTACGAGCAGTACTTC

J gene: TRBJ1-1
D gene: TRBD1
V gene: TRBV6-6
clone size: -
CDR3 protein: CASSYEAGGAFYEAFF
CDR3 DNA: TGTGCCAGCAGTTACGAGGCAGGGGGCGCTTTCTATGAAGCTTTCTTT

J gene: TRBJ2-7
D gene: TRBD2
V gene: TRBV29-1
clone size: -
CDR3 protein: CSVKSGGPYEQYF
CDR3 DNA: TGCAGCGTTAAGTCGGGAGGGCCCTACGAGCAGTACTTC

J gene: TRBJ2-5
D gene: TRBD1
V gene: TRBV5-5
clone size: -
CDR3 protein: CASSFRQGEGETQYF
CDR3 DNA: TGTGCCAGCAGCTTCAGACAGGGTGAGGGAGAGACCCAGTACTTC

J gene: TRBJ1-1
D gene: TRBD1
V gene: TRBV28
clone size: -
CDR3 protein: CASGPQGAIVGTEAFF
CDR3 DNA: TGTGCCAGCGGGCCACAGGGGGCAATCGTTGGCACTGAAGCTTTCTTT

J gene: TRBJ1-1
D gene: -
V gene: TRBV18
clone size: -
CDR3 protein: CASSPNDRGTEAFF
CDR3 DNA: TGTGCCAGCTCACCAAACGACCGAGGCACTGAAGCTTTCTTT

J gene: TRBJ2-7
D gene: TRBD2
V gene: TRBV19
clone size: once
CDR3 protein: CASSRLAGGLSSYEQYF
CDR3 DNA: TGTGCCAGTAGTCGGCTAGCGGGGGGCCTTAGCTCCTACGAGCAGTACTTC

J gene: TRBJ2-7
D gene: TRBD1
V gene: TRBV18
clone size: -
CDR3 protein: CASSPPGQGAYEQYF
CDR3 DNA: TGTGCCAGCTCACCACCGGGACAGGGGGCCTACGAGCAGTACTTC

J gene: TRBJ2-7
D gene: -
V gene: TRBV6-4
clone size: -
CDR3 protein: CASMWRPYEQYF
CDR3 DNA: TGTGCCAGCATGTGGCGCCCCTACGAGCAGTACTTC

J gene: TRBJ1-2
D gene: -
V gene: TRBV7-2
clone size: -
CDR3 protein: CASSLEGAYGYTF
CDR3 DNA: TGTGCCAGCAGCCTCGAGGGAGCCTATGGCTACACCTTC

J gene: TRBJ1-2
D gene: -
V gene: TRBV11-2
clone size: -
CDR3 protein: CASSRGSYGYTF
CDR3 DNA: TGTGCCAGCAGCCGAGGGTCCTATGGCTACACCTTC

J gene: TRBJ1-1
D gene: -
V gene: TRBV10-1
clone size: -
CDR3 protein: CASSTRGRAFF
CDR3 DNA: TGCGCCAGCAGTACCCGAGGTCGAGCTTTCTTT

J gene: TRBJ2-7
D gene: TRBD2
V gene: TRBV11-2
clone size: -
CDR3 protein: CASSLGTSVSYEQYF
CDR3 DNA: TGTGCCAGCAGCCTCGGGACTAGCGTCTCCTACGAGCAGTACTTC

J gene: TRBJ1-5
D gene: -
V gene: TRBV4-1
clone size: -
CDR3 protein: CASSQSIGKRQPQHF
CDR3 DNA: TGCGCCAGCAGCCAATCCATTGGGAAGAGACAGCCCCAGCATTTT

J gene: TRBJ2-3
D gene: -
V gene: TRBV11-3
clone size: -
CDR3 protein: CASSAELDTQYF
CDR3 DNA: TGTGCCAGCAGCGCTGAGTTGGATACGCAGTATTTT

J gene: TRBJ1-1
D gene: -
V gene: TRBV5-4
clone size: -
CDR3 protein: CASSLVPTMNTEAFF
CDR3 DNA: TGTGCCAGCAGCTTGGTCCCGACCATGAACACTGAAGCTTTCTTT

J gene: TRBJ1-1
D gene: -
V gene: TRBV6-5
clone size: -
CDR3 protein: CASKAGEGGTEAFF
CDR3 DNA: TGTGCCAGCAAAGCGGGGGAAGGAGGCACTGAAGCTTTCTTT

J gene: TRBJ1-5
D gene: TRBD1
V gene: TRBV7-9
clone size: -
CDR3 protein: CASSFNRGKNQPQHF
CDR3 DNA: TGTGCCAGCAGCTTCAACAGGGGGAAAAATCAGCCCCAGCATTTT

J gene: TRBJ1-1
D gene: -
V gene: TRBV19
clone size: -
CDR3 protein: CASSYRTTEAFF
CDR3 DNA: TGTGCCAGTAGCTACAGGACCACTGAAGCTTTCTTT

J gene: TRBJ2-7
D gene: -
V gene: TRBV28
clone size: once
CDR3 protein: CASSLEGWYEQYF
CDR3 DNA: TGTGCCAGCAGTTTGGAGGGGTGGTACGAGCAGTACTTC

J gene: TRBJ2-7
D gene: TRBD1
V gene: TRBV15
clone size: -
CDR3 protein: CATSRDAGGSYEQYF
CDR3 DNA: TGTGCCACCAGCAGAGATGCAGGGGGCTCCTACGAGCAGTACTTC

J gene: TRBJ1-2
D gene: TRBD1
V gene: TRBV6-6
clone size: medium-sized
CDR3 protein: CASSPRTGYGYTF
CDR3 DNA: TGTGCCAGCAGTCCCAGGACAGGGTATGGCTACACCTTC

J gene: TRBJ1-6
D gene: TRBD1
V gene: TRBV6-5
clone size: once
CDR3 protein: CASSTGQGGSPLHF
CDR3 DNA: TGTGCCAGCAGTACGGGACAGGGAGGTTCACCCCTCCACTTT

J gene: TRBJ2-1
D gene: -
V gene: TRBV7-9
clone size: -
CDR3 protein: CASSRTVLTYNEQFF
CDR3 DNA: TGTGCCAGCAGCCGGACAGTGTTGACCTACAATGAGCAGTTCTTC

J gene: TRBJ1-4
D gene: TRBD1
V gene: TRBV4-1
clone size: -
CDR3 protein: CASSRTGTNEKLFF
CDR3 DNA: TGCGCCAGCAGCCGGACAGGGACAAATGAAAAACTGTTTTTT

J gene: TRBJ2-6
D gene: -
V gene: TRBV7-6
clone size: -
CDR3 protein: CASSLAGANVLTF
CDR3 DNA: TGTGCCAGCAGCTTAGCCGGGGCCAACGTCCTGACTTTC

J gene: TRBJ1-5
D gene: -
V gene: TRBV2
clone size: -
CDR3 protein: CASSETWGFHSNQPQHF
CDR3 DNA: TGTGCCAGCAGTGAAACTTGGGGTTTTCATAGCAATCAGCCCCAGCATTTT

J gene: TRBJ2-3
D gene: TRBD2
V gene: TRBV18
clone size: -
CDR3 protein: CASSPPFGTGGDTQYF
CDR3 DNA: TGTGCCAGCTCACCACCGTTCGGGACGGGAGGAGATACGCAGTATTTT